This TCR beta chain is from a study of T cell repertoires in cytomegalovirus infection. For the study at large: Selected CMV epitopes included recently identified HLA-C-restricted ones as well as well-studied HLA-B-restricted ones.

The length of the CDR3 is 15 residues. Trimming cost V 0 bases and J 2 bases, with 10 bases left between them. The germline CDR1 and CDR2 sequences are SGHKS and YYEKEE (reference sequence). TCRdb fed the reads into MiXCR, producing one record per CDR3 protein. The sample lists tens of thousands of distinct CDR3 sequences; 20% to 25% were seen once. The table lists this clonotype with a few counts. The antigen remains unidentified. The study's findings and limits: Totalled public TCR beta family frequency picked out people who carried CMV plus the relevant HLA.

The sequence derives from a human donor in good health (CMV status not recorded). Some clones in this sample may be carry-over from other donors' samples. The material was CD8+ T cells from cultured PBMCs, obtained from culture after CMV antigen stimulation. This chain uses TRBV5-5 with TRBJ2-3, with D uncertain. The CDR3 protein is CASSLARELTDTQYF. The CDR3 coding sequence is TGTGCCAGCAGCTTGGCTCGAGAACTCACAGATACGCAGTATTTT.